The rows below give T cell receptor beta chains drawn from one sample of a study of T cells in Graves' hyperthyroidism and ophthalmopathy. TCRdb redid the calling of the multiplex PCR reads with MiXCR, one entry per CDR3 protein. The sample contains about 540,000 distinct CDR3 sequences, around 42% of which appear only once. The specimen was peripheral blood or thyroid tissue (not recorded which). All receptors come from a woman aged 18-29 years with Graves' hyperthyroidism. The CDR3 runs from the conserved cysteine through the conserved F or W. D genes are given only for firm matches. The size field is filled for only some rows; it gives once, few, many or a size class.

CDR3nt: TGTGCCAGCAGTGTCAGGGTTGGCTACAATGAGCAGTTCTTC
CDR3aa: CASSVRVGYNEQFF
abundance: -
j_gene: TRBJ2-1
v_gene: TRBV2
d_gene: -

CDR3nt: TGTGCCAGCAGCTTAGGGGGCCTACTTACAGATACGCAGTATTTT
CDR3aa: CASSLGGLLTDTQYF
abundance: -
j_gene: TRBJ2-3
v_gene: TRBV11-2
d_gene: -

CDR3nt: TGTGCCAGCAGTGGAGGACAGGGCTACGAGCAGTACTTC
CDR3aa: CASSGGQGYEQYF
abundance: many
j_gene: TRBJ2-7
v_gene: TRBV12-3/TRBV12-4
d_gene: TRBD1

CDR3nt: TGTGCCACCAGTGAGCGGGTTAACACCGGGGAGCTGTTTTTT
CDR3aa: CATSERVNTGELFF
abundance: many
j_gene: TRBJ2-2
v_gene: TRBV24-1
d_gene: -

CDR3nt: TGTGCCAGCAGGCCCCGACTAGCGGAGACCTACAATGAGCAGTTCTTC
CDR3aa: CASRPRLAETYNEQFF
abundance: -
j_gene: TRBJ2-1
v_gene: TRBV7-2
d_gene: TRBD2

CDR3nt: TGCGCCAGCAGTCTAGCGGATCAATTCTACGAGCAGTACTTC
CDR3aa: CASSLADQFYEQYF
abundance: -
j_gene: TRBJ2-7
v_gene: TRBV10-1
d_gene: TRBD2

CDR3nt: TGCAGTGCTAGAGTAGGGGGCGACTATGGCTACACCTTC
CDR3aa: CSARVGGDYGYTF
abundance: -
j_gene: TRBJ1-2
v_gene: TRBV20-1
d_gene: TRBD1

CDR3nt: TGTGCCAGCAGCTTAAGGGGGCTTGAAAAACTGTTTTTT
CDR3aa: CASSLRGLEKLFF
abundance: many
j_gene: TRBJ1-4
v_gene: TRBV7-9
d_gene: TRBD1

CDR3nt: TGCAGCGTTGGGAAGGGTGGAAACACCATATATTTT
CDR3aa: CSVGKGGNTIYF
abundance: once
j_gene: TRBJ1-3
v_gene: TRBV29-1
d_gene: -

CDR3nt: TGTGCCAGCAGCCAAACCGGGACTAGCGGCCCCCACAATGAGCAGTTCTTC
CDR3aa: CASSQTGTSGPHNEQFF
abundance: -
j_gene: TRBJ2-1
v_gene: TRBV7-3
d_gene: TRBD2

CDR3nt: TGTGCCAGCAGTTTGGCGGGGGCGAACACCGGGGAGCAGTACTTC
CDR3aa: CASSLAGANTGEQYF
abundance: -
j_gene: TRBJ2-7
v_gene: TRBV7-2
d_gene: -

CDR3nt: TGTGCCACCAGTGAGTCAGGACAAACGAACACTGAAGCTTTCTTT
CDR3aa: CATSESGQTNTEAFF
abundance: many
j_gene: TRBJ1-1
v_gene: TRBV24-1
d_gene: -

CDR3nt: TGCAGTGCTAGCGTTCGGACTGTTAGAAAGAGGCGAGAGGCCCAGTACTTC
CDR3aa: CSASVRTVRKRREAQYF
abundance: -
j_gene: TRBJ2-5
v_gene: TRBV20-1
d_gene: -

CDR3nt: TGTGCCAGCAGCCAGAGGTCCAGCGCCGTATCCGGGGAGACCCAGTACTTC
CDR3aa: CASSQRSSAVSGETQYF
abundance: once
j_gene: TRBJ2-5
v_gene: TRBV7-9
d_gene: -

CDR3nt: TGTGCCACCAGCAGAGAGAGCAATCAGCCCCTCCACTTT
CDR3aa: CATSRESNQPLHF
abundance: -
j_gene: TRBJ1-6
v_gene: TRBV15
d_gene: -

CDR3nt: TGCGCCAGCAGCTTGAGCCCTCCTAGCAGACTCGCCACAGATACGCAGTATTTT
CDR3aa: CASSLSPPSRLATDTQYF
abundance: -
j_gene: TRBJ2-3
v_gene: TRBV5-1
d_gene: -

CDR3nt: TGTGCCAGTAGATGGGGGGCGAATAGCAATCAGCCCCAGCATTTT
CDR3aa: CASRWGANSNQPQHF
abundance: many
j_gene: TRBJ1-5
v_gene: TRBV19
d_gene: -

CDR3nt: TGTGCCAGCAGCTTGGTAGGGACATTTCCAAGGATCTATGGCTACACCTTC
CDR3aa: CASSLVGTFPRIYGYTF
abundance: -
j_gene: TRBJ1-2
v_gene: TRBV7-9
d_gene: -